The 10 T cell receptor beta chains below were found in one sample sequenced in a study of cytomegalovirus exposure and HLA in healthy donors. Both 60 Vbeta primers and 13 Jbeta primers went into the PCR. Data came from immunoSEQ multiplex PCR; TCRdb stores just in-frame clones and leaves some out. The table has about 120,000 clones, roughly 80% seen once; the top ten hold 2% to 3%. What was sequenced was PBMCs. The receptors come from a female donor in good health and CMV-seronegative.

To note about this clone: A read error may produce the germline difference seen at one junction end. Here the CDR3 DNA reads TGTGCCAGCAGCTTAATCGAGAGGGCCGGCGAGCTGTTTTTT. It encodes CASSLIERAGELFF. The gene calls are TRBV11-2 and TRBJ2-2; weak D call: TRBD2 (5 bases). CDR3 size: 14 residues. Germline CDR1 is SGHAT and CDR2 is FQNNGV.

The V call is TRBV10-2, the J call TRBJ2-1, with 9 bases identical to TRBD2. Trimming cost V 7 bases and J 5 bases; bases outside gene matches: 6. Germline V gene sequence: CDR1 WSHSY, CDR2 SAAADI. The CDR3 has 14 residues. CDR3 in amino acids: CASTQRGANNEQFF. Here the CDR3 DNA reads TGCGCCAGCACCCAGCGGGGGGCCAACAATGAGCAGTTCTTC.

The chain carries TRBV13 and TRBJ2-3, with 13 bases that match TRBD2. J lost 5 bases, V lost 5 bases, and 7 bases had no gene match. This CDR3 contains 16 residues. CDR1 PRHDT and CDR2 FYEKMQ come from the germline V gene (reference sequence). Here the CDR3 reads CASSAGTSGEVDTQYF. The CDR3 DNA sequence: TGTGCCAGCAGCGCCGGGACTAGCGGGGAGGTAGATACGCAGTATTTT. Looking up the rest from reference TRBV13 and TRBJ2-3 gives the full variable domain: AAGVIQSPRHLIKEKRETATLKCYPIPRHDTVYWYQQGPGQDPQFLISFYEKMQSDKGSIPDRFSAQQFSDYHSELNMSSLELGDSALYFCASSAGTSGEVDTQYFGPGTRLTVL.

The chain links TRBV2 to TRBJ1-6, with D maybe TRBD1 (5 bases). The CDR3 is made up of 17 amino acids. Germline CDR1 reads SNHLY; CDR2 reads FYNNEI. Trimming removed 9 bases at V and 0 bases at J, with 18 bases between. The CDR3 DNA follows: TGTGCCAGGCAAAGGGACTCCGTGAGCTCCTATAATTCACCCCTCCACTTT. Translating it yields CARQRDSVSSYNSPLHF.

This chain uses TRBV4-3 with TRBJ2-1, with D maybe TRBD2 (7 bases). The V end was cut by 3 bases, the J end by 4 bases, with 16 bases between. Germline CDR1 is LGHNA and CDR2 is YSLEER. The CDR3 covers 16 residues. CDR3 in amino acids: CASSHHGGGPYNEQFF. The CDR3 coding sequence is TGCGCCAGCAGCCACCATGGGGGGGGGCCGTACAATGAGCAGTTCTTC.

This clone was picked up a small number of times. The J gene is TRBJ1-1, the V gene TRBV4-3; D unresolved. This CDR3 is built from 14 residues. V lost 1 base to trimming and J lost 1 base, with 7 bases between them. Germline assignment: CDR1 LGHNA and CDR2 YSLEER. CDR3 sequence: CASSQAEGNTEAFF. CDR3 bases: TGCGCCAGCAGCCAAGCTGAGGGGAACACTGAAGCTTTCTTT.

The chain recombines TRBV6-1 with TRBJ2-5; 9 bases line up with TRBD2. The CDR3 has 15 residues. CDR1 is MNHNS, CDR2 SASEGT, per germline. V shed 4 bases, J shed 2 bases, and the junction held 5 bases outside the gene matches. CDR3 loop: CASSAPGLAQETQYF. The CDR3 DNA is TGTGCCAGCAGTGCACCGGGACTAGCTCAAGAGACCCAGTACTTC.

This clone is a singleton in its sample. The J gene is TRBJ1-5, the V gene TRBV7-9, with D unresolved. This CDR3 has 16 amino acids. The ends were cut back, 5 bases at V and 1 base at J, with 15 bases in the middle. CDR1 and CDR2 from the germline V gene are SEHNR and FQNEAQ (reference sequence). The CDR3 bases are TGTGCCAGCAGCCCCGGTGCGGTTTTGAGCAATCAGCCCCAGCATTTT. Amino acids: CASSPGAVLSNQPQHF.

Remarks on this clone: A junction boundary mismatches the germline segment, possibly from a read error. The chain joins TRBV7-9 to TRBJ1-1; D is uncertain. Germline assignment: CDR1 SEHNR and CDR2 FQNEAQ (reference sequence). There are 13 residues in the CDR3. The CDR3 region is CSSSLVGNTEAFF. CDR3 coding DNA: TGTTCCAGCAGCTTAGTCGGGAACACTGAAGCTTTCTTT.

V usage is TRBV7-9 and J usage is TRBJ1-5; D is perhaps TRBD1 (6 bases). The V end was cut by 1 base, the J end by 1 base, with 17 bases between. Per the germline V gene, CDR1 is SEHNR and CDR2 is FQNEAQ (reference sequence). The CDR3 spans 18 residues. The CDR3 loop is CASSLGRGAFESNQPQHF. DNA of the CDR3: TGTGCCAGCAGCTTAGGCAGGGGTGCTTTTGAGAGCAATCAGCCCCAGCATTTT.